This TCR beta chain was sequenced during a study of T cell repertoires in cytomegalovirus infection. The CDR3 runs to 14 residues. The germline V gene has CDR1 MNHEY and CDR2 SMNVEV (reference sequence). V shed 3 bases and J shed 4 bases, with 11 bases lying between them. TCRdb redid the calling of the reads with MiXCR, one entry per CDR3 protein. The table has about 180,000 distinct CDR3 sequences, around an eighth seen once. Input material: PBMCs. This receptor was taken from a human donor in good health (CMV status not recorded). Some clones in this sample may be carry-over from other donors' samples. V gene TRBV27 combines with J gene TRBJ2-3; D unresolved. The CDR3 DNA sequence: TGTGCCAGCAGTTTGGCGGTACCTTCAGATACGCAGTATTTT. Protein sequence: CASSLAVPSDTQYF.